Listed below are T cell receptor beta chains from one sample, sequenced in a study of T cells of healthy individuals. A single record per CDR3 protein comes from TCRdb applying MiXCR to the 5' RACE reads. The sample includes more than 85,000 distinct CDR3 sequences, around 17% seen only once; the top ten take 6.2%. The origin of the receptors is a human donor in good health. The CDR3 runs from the conserved cysteine through the conserved F or W. Fields, in order: V gene, J gene, D gene, clone size, CDR3 DNA, CDR3 protein. D genes are given only for firm matches. Size values are once, few and many counts, or a class for expanded clones, and some rows have none.

V gene: TRBV5-1
J gene: TRBJ2-7
D gene: NA
clone size: NA
CDR3 DNA: TGCGCCAGCAGCTTTTTTAGGCCCTCCTACGAGCAGTACTTC
CDR3 protein: CASSFFRPSYEQYF

V gene: TRBV19
J gene: TRBJ1-1
D gene: NA
clone size: few
CDR3 DNA: TGTGCCAGTATCCGATATACGAACACTGAAGCTTTCTTT
CDR3 protein: CASIRYTNTEAFF

V gene: TRBV28
J gene: TRBJ2-7
D gene: NA
clone size: few
CDR3 DNA: TGTGCCAGCATCGGTAGCTCCTACGAGCAGTACTTC
CDR3 protein: CASIGSSYEQYF

V gene: TRBV28
J gene: TRBJ2-4
D gene: NA
clone size: NA
CDR3 DNA: TGTGCCAGCAGACCCGGCGGACGCAATTTAATTCTAGCCAAAAACATTCAGTACTTC
CDR3 protein: CASRPGGRNLILAKNIQYF

V gene: TRBV7-2
J gene: TRBJ2-7
D gene: NA
clone size: NA
CDR3 DNA: TGTGCCAGCAGCTTAACTAGCCTCGTCTACGAGCAGTACTTC
CDR3 protein: CASSLTSLVYEQYF

V gene: TRBV7-9
J gene: TRBJ1-4
D gene: NA
clone size: few
CDR3 DNA: TGTGCCAGCAGCTTAGCCTCAGGCGAAAAACTGTTTTTT
CDR3 protein: CASSLASGEKLFF

V gene: TRBV10-3
J gene: TRBJ2-3
D gene: NA
clone size: many
CDR3 DNA: TGTGCCATCAGTATACCTAGCACAGATACGCAGTATTTT
CDR3 protein: CAISIPSTDTQYF

V gene: TRBV2
J gene: TRBJ1-1
D gene: NA
clone size: few
CDR3 DNA: TGTGCCATCCACGAGGCCACTGAAGCTTTCTTT
CDR3 protein: CAIHEATEAFF

V gene: TRBV7-9
J gene: TRBJ1-2
D gene: NA
clone size: NA
CDR3 DNA: TGTGCCAGCAGCTTAGCGCAGGGGCTCGGCTACACCTTC
CDR3 protein: CASSLAQGLGYTF

V gene: TRBV19
J gene: TRBJ2-5
D gene: NA
clone size: NA
CDR3 DNA: TGTGCCAGTAGTACGGCGGGGCAAGAGACCCAGTACTTC
CDR3 protein: CASSTAGQETQYF

V gene: TRBV7-8
J gene: TRBJ1-4
D gene: NA
clone size: NA
CDR3 DNA: TGTGCCAGCAGACCGGACAGCCAGAGGGAAAAACTGTTTTTT
CDR3 protein: CASRPDSQREKLFF

V gene: TRBV29-1
J gene: TRBJ2-1
D gene: TRBD2
clone size: few
CDR3 DNA: TGCAGCGTGAACAAGGCGGGACAGGGGCCCTCGACTAGCGGGAGTCCCCCGTTCTTC
CDR3 protein: CSVNKAGQGPSTSGSPPFF

V gene: TRBV7-2
J gene: TRBJ2-1
D gene: NA
clone size: NA
CDR3 DNA: TGTGCCAGCAGCTTAGCGGACAGCCTGCATGAGCAGTTCTTC
CDR3 protein: CASSLADSLHEQFF

V gene: TRBV6-5
J gene: TRBJ1-3
D gene: NA
clone size: many
CDR3 DNA: TGTGCCAGCAGTTACAGGGGGGACTCTGGAAACACCATATATTTT
CDR3 protein: CASSYRGDSGNTIYF

V gene: TRBV30
J gene: TRBJ2-7
D gene: NA
clone size: few
CDR3 DNA: TGTGCCTGGAGTGGCGACCGCTACGAGCAGTACTTC
CDR3 protein: CAWSGDRYEQYF

V gene: TRBV20-1
J gene: TRBJ2-3
D gene: NA
clone size: few
CDR3 DNA: TGCAGTGCTAGAGTCTTCCAGATCACAGATACGCAGTATTTT
CDR3 protein: CSARVFQITDTQYF

V gene: TRBV20-1
J gene: TRBJ2-2
D gene: NA
clone size: few
CDR3 DNA: TGCAGTGCTACAAGTCTAACAACCGGGGAGCTGTTTTTT
CDR3 protein: CSATSLTTGELFF

V gene: TRBV28
J gene: TRBJ2-1
D gene: NA
clone size: many
CDR3 DNA: TGTGCCAGCACCTCTCCGGGGACACGGAACAATGAGCAGTTCTTC
CDR3 protein: CASTSPGTRNNEQFF

V gene: TRBV6-2/TRBV6-3
J gene: TRBJ1-5
D gene: NA
clone size: few
CDR3 DNA: TGTGCCAGCTCCCGGGAGATCAATCAGCCCCAGCATTTT
CDR3 protein: CASSREINQPQHF

V gene: TRBV30
J gene: TRBJ2-7
D gene: NA
clone size: many
CDR3 DNA: TGTGCCTGGACCCTACGCGATGGCTACGAGCAGTACTTC
CDR3 protein: CAWTLRDGYEQYF

V gene: TRBV6-4
J gene: TRBJ2-1
D gene: TRBD1
clone size: many
CDR3 DNA: TGTGCCAGCAGTGACTCGACAGGGGGCAATGAGCAGTTCTTC
CDR3 protein: CASSDSTGGNEQFF

V gene: TRBV6-5
J gene: TRBJ1-3
D gene: NA
clone size: NA
CDR3 DNA: TGTGCCAGCAGTTACTCGGGCAGAGCTGGAAACACCATATATTTT
CDR3 protein: CASSYSGRAGNTIYF

V gene: TRBV19
J gene: TRBJ1-4
D gene: NA
clone size: many
CDR3 DNA: TGTGCCAGTAGTATGGGGGGGGACGCCCAACGAAAACTGTTTTTT
CDR3 protein: CASSMGGDAQRKLFF

V gene: TRBV7-9
J gene: TRBJ1-2
D gene: NA
clone size: NA
CDR3 DNA: TGTGCCAGCAGCCCCGGGGGGGGGCTGAACTATGGCTACACCTTC
CDR3 protein: CASSPGGGLNYGYTF

V gene: TRBV7-3
J gene: TRBJ2-3
D gene: TRBD2
clone size: NA
CDR3 DNA: TGTGCCAGCAGCTGGTCCCTAGCGGGGGGGGATACGCAGTATTTT
CDR3 protein: CASSWSLAGGDTQYF

V gene: TRBV6-1
J gene: TRBJ1-5
D gene: NA
clone size: once
CDR3 DNA: TGTGCCAGTATGGTAAATCAGCCCCAGCATTTT
CDR3 protein: CASMVNQPQHF

V gene: TRBV7-6
J gene: TRBJ1-5
D gene: NA
clone size: few
CDR3 DNA: TGTGCCAGCAGCTTAAACCGCCATCAGCCCCAGCATTTT
CDR3 protein: CASSLNRHQPQHF

V gene: TRBV29-1
J gene: TRBJ2-5
D gene: NA
clone size: few
CDR3 DNA: TGCAGCGTTGAAGACCCTTTCCGGGACATCCCGGTGGAGACCCAGTACTTC
CDR3 protein: CSVEDPFRDIPVETQYF

V gene: TRBV2
J gene: TRBJ1-2
D gene: NA
clone size: few
CDR3 DNA: TGTGCCAGCAGGGACACCCGCGCGGACGGCTACACCTTC
CDR3 protein: CASRDTRADGYTF

V gene: TRBV7-9
J gene: TRBJ1-1
D gene: NA
clone size: few
CDR3 DNA: TGTGCCAGCAGCTTAGGGGCAGCCATGAACACTGAAGCTTTCTTT
CDR3 protein: CASSLGAAMNTEAFF

V gene: TRBV6-2/TRBV6-3
J gene: TRBJ2-1
D gene: NA
clone size: NA
CDR3 DNA: TGTGCCAGCAGTTATAGATCGGGCTCCTACAATGAGCAGTTCTTC
CDR3 protein: CASSYRSGSYNEQFF

V gene: TRBV7-8
J gene: TRBJ2-7
D gene: NA
clone size: NA
CDR3 DNA: TGTGCCAGCAGCCCCTCTAGCTCCCACGAGCAGTACTTC
CDR3 protein: CASSPSSSHEQYF

V gene: TRBV11-1
J gene: TRBJ1-1
D gene: NA
clone size: many
CDR3 DNA: TGTGCCAGCAGCTATCAGCCCAGCCCGAACACTGAAGCTTTCTTT
CDR3 protein: CASSYQPSPNTEAFF

V gene: TRBV5-1
J gene: TRBJ2-2
D gene: NA
clone size: few
CDR3 DNA: TGCGCCAGCATTGGGGGCCAGGACACCGGGGAGCTGTTTTTT
CDR3 protein: CASIGGQDTGELFF

V gene: TRBV6-5
J gene: TRBJ1-1
D gene: TRBD1
clone size: NA
CDR3 DNA: TGTGCCAGCAGTTATGGGGTCCAGGGGGACACTGAAGCTTTCTTT
CDR3 protein: CASSYGVQGDTEAFF

V gene: TRBV10-3
J gene: TRBJ2-2
D gene: NA
clone size: NA
CDR3 DNA: TGTGCCATCAGTGAGTCGGGCGGTTTTAACACCGGGGAGCTGTTTTTT
CDR3 protein: CAISESGGFNTGELFF

V gene: TRBV3-1
J gene: TRBJ2-1
D gene: NA
clone size: few
CDR3 DNA: TGTGCCAGCAGCCAAGTCGGGACCTTAAATGAGCAGTTCTTC
CDR3 protein: CASSQVGTLNEQFF